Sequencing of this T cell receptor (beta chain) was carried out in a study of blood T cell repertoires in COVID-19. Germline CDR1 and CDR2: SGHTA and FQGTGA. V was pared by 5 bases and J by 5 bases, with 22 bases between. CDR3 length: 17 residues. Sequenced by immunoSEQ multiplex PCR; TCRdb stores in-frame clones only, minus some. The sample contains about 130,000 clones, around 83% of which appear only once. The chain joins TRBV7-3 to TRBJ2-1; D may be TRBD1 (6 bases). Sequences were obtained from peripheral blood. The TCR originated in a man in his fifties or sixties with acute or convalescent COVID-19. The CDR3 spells CASSTIGIGAGDNEQFF. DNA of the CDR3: TGTGCCAGCAGCACAATTGGGATTGGGGCAGGGGACAATGAGCAGTTCTTC.